This TCR beta chain originates from a study of CD8 T cells in Susac syndrome (dated by TCRdb to between 2018 and 2020). General notes on the study: The study used repertoire sequencing to test whether antigen drove CD8+ T cell activation and differentiation in Susac syndrome.

V gives up 4 bases and J gives up 1 base, and the segment between their germline ends measures 7 bases. The CDR3 contains 12 residues, cysteine and phenylalanine counted. Only CDR3 DNA remains: 36 bases, in frame from the first base. The CDR1 and CDR2 encoded by the germline V gene are SQVTM and ANQGSEA. Peripheral blood CD8+ and CD4+ T cells from healthy donors, Susac syndrome patients and multiple sclerosis patients were profiled using high-throughput TCR beta sequencing. The healthy donors served as controls matched for age and sex. CD8+ TEMRA cells were enriched by FACS, while bulk CD8+ and CD4+ T cells were purified by magnetic negative isolation. Blood was collected in EDTA tubes and processed within 24 hours, with PBMCs isolated through density gradient centrifugation. PBMCs intended for TCR sequencing were cryopreserved in liquid nitrogen and thawed later in a water bath at 37 degrees C. The sorted or isolated CD4+, CD8+ and CD8+ TEMRA cells had a purity of 90% or higher.

This clonotype was observed once. The antigen it binds to is not known. Base qualities are missing; no much larger clone stands one base away. A lone read is weak support. RNA was extracted with the RNeasy kit and 0.5 to 1 ug was reverse transcribed using random hexamers. TCR beta CDR3 regions were amplified with the immunoSEQ multiplex PCR assay covering 54 Vbeta and 13 Jbeta segments. Bias from PCR amplification was corrected by using a synthetic template baseline for primer optimization and for computational correction. The original methods were these. Only productive sequences were kept, with reads annotated to V, D and J genes according to IMGT and analyzed in immunoSEQ Analyzer. Clonality was calculated as one minus the Shannon entropy normalized by log2 of the number of productive unique sequences. For each patient and control, public and private clones were evaluated within the 100 most prevalent clones. A clone was defined as Susac-specific if it was absent from the healthy and MS cohorts, from some 1,100 published viral clones and from other ImmuneACCESS disease sequences. TCRdb applied fastp at Q25 and MiXCR to the public reads, then kept only in-frame beta chains. Entries that share a CDR3 protein sequence are merged under the most common genes and DNA. TCRdb, not the authors, supplied the V and J calls. Present in this sample are around 200,000 distinct CDR3 sequences, roughly 96% of which were seen just once. The ten largest make up 0.08% to 0.11% of the sample.

Broad study findings and their caveats: The number of individuals in the TCR sequencing and HLA analysis was acknowledged as relatively small.

This receptor was identified in a human donor in good health. This chain joins TRBV29-1 to TRBJ2-5; no D gene is confidently identified. The sequenced sample was CD4+ T cells from PBMCs. This receptor carries the CDR3 CSVVGSQETQYF. The nucleotide sequence reads as follows: TGCAGCGTTGTGGGCAGCCAAGAGACCCAGTACTTC.